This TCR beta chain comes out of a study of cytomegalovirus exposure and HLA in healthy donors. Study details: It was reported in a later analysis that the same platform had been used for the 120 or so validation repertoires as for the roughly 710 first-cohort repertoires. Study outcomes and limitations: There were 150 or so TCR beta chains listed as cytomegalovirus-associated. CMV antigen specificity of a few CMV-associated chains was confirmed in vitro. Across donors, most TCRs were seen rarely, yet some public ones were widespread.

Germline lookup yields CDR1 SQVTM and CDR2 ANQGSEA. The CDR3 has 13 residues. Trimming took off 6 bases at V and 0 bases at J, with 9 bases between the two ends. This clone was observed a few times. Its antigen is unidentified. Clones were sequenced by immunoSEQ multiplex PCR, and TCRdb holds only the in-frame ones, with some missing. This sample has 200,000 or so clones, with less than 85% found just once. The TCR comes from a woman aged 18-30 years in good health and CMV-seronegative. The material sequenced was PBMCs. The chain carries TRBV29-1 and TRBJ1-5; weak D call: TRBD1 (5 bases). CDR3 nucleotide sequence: TGCAGCGTCAGGGAGTATAGCAATCAGCCCCAGCATTTT. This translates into CSVREYSNQPQHF.